The source of this T cell receptor beta chain is a study of OX40 agonist ivuxolimab in advanced cancers. Study details: Ivuxolimab, which patients received intravenously every 2 weeks, was dosed at 0.01 to 10 mg/kg.

Overall study findings and caveats: Expanded peripheral T cell antigen specificity was not determined. At doses 0.1 to 3.0 mg/kg, CD4+ and CD8+ clones expanded.

The ends lost 6 bases at V and 4 bases at J; junction bases unmatched: 7. The CDR3 consists of 15 residues. Germline CDR1 reads SGHVS; CDR2 reads FNYEAQ. Generated by immunoSEQ multiplex PCR, the TCRdb table keeps only in-frame clones and is missing some. Of about 45,000 clones listed, about 80% are singletons. A remark on this clone: Its target is unknown.

This receptor was taken from an adult with an advanced solid tumor such as melanoma, head and neck, liver or kidney cancer. The chain carries TRBV7-6 and TRBJ2-3, with TRBD2 matching 10 bases. The sequenced sample was CD4+ or CD8+ T cells sorted from blood, obtained in a trial of the OX40 agonist ivuxolimab. Written as DNA, the CDR3 is TGTGCCAGCAGTTCTACTAGCGGGAAGGCAGATACGCAGTATTTT. As protein: CASSSTSGKADTQYF.